This T cell receptor beta chain comes out of a study of blood T cell repertoires in COVID-19. The assay was immunoSEQ multiplex PCR, and TCRdb's table has in-frame clones only and misses some. The sample contains 150,000 to 200,000 clones, 88% of which appear only once. V lost 1 base and J 8 bases, leaving 14 bases between the germline ends. CDR3 length: 14 residues. Germline V CDR1 and CDR2: SGHTA, FQGNSA. The sequence was obtained from a man aged 55 to 70 with acute or convalescent COVID-19. The sample consisted of peripheral blood. The chain carries TRBV7-2 and TRBJ1-2; D remains unclear. For the CDR3, the DNA is TGTGCCAGCAGCTTAGGTGCGGGGAGAGGGGGCTACACCTTC. Translated, it gives CASSLGAGRGGYTF.